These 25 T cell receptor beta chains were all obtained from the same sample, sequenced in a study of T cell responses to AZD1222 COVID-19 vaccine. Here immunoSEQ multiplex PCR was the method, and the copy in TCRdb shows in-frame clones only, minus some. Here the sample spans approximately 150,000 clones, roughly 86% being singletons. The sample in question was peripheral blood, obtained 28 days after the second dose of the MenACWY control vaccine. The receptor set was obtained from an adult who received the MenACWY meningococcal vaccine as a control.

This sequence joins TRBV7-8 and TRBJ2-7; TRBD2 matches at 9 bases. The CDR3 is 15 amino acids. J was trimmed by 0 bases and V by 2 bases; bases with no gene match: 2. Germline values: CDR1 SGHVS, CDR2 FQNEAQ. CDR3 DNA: TGTGCCAGCAGCTTATTAGCGGGAGACTCCTACGAGCAGTACTTC. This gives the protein CASSLLAGDSYEQYF.

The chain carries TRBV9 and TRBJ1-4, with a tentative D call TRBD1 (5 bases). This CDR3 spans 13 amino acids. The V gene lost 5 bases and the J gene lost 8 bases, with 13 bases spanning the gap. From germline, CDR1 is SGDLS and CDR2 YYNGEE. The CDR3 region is CASSEGTEEKLFF. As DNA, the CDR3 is TGTGCCAGCAGTGAAGGGACCGAAGAAAAACTGTTTTTT.

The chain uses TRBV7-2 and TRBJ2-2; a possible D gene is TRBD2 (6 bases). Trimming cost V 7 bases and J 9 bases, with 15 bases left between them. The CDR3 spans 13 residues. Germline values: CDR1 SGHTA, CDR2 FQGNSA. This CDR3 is CASTGGAERELFF. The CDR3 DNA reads TGTGCCAGCACCGGGGGAGCAGAAAGGGAGCTGTTTTTT.

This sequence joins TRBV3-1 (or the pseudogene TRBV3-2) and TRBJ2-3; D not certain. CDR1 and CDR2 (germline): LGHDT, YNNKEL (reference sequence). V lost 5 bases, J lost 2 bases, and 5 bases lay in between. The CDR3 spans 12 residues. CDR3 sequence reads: CASSTATDTQYF. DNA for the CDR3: TGTGCCAGCAGCACCGCCACAGATACGCAGTATTTT.

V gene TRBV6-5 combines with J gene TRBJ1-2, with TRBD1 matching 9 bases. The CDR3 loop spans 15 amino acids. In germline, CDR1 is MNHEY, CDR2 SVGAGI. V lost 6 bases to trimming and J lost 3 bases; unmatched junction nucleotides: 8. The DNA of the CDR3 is TGTGCCAGCAGCTACAGGGGGCCTCAAGACTATGGCTACACCTTC. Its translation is CASSYRGPQDYGYTF.

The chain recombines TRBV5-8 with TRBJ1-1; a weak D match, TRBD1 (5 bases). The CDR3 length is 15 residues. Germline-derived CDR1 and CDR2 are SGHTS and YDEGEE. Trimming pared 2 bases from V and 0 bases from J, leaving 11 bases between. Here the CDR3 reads CASSFEDRLNTEAFF. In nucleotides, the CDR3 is TGTGCCAGCAGCTTCGAAGACAGACTGAACACTGAAGCTTTCTTT.

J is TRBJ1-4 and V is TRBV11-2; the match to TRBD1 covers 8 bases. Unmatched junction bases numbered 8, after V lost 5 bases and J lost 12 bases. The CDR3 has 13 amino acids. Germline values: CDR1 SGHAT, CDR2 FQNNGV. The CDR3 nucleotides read TGTGCCAGCAGCCTGATATCGACAGGGGAACTGTTTTTT. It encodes CASSLISTGELFF.

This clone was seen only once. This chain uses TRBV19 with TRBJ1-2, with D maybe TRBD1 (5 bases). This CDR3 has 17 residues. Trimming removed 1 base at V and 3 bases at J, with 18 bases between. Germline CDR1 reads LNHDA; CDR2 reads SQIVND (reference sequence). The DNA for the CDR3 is TGTGCCAGTAGTATAGTTTATCGGGGGTTGTTCGACTATGGCTACACCTTC. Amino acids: CASSIVYRGLFDYGYTF.

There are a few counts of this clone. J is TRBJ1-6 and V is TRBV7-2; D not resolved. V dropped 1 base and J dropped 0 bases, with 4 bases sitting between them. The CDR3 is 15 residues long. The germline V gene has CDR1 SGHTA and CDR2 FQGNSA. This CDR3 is CASSLESSYNSPLHF. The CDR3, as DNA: TGTGCCAGCAGCTTAGAGAGCTCCTATAATTCACCCCTCCACTTT.

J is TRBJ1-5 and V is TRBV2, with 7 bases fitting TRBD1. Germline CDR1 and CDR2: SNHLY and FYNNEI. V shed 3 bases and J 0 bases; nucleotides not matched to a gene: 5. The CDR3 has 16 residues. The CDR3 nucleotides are TGTGCCAGCAGTGAGTGGGACAGAGCTAGCAATCAGCCCCAGCATTTT. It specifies CASSEWDRASNQPQHF.

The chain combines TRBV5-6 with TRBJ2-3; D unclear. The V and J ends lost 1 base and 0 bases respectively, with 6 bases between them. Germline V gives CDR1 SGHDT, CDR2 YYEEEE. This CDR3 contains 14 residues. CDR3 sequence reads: CASSLHPSTDTQYF. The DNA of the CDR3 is TGTGCCAGCAGCTTGCACCCTAGCACAGATACGCAGTATTTT. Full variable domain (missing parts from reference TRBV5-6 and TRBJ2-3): DAGVTQSPTHLIKTRGQQVTLRCSPKSGHDTVSWYQQALGQGPQFIFQYYEEEERQRGNFPDRFSGHQFPNYSSELNVNALLLGDSALYLCASSLHPSTDTQYFGPGTRLTVL.

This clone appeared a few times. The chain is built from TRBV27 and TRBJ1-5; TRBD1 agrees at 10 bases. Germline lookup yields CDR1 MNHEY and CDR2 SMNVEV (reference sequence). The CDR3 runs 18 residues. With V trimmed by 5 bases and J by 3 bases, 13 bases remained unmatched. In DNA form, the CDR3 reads TGTGCCAGCAGTCCCATAGGGACAGGGGCGTCCCCCAATCAGCCCCAGCATTTT. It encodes CASSPIGTGASPNQPQHF.

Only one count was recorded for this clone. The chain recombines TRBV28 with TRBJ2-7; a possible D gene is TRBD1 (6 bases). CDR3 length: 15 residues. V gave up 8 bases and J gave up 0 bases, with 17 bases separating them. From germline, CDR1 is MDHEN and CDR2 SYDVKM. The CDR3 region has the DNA TGTGCCAGCGCAACCCGAACAGGGATCTCCTACGAGCAGTACTTC. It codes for CASATRTGISYEQYF.

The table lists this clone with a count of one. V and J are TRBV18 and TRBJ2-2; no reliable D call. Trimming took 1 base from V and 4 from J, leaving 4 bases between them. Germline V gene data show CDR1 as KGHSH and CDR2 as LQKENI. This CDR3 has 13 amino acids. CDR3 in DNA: TGTGCCAGCTCACCACGGGGCACCGGGGAGCTGTTTTTT. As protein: CASSPRGTGELFF.

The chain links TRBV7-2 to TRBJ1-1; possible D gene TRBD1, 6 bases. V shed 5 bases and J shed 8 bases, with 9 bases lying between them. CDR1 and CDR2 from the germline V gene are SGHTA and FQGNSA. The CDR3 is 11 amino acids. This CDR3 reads CASSRTAEAFF. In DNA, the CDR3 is TGTGCCAGCAGCAGGACAGCAGAAGCTTTCTTT.

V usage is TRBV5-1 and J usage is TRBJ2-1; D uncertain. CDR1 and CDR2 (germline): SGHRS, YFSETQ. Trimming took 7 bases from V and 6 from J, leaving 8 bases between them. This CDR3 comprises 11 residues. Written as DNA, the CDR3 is TGCGCCAGCCGGATCAGCAATGAGCAGTTCTTC. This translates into CASRISNEQFF. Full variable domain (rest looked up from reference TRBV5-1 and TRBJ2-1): KAGVTQTPRYLIKTRGQQVTLSCSPISGHRSVSWYQQTPGQGLQFLFEYFSETQRNKGNFPGRFSGRQFSNSRSEMNVSTLELGDSALYLCASRISNEQFFGPGTRLTVL.

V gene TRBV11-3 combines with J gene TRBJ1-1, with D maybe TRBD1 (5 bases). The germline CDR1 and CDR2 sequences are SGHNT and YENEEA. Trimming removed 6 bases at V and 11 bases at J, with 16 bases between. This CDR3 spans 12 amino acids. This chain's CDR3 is CASSPTGQLAFF. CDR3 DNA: TGTGCCAGCAGTCCAACGGGGCAGTTGGCTTTCTTT.

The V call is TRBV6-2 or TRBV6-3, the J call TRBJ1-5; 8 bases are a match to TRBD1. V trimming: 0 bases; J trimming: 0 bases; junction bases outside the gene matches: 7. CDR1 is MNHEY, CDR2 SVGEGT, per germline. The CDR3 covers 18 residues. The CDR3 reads CASSYSRTGTYSNQPQHF. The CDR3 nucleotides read TGTGCCAGCAGTTACTCGAGGACAGGGACTTATAGCAATCAGCCCCAGCATTTT.

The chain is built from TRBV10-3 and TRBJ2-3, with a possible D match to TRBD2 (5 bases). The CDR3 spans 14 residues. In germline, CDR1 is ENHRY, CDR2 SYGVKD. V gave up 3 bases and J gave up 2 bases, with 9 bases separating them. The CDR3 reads CAISEPSTTDTQYF. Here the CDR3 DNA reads TGTGCCATCAGTGAACCTAGCACCACAGATACGCAGTATTTT.

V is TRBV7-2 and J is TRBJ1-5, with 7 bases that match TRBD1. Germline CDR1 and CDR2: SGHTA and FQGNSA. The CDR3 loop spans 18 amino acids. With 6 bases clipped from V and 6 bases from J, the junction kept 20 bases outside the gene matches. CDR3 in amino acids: CASSLTPGQFKAFQPQHF. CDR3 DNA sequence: TGTGCCAGCAGTCTTACTCCGGGACAGTTTAAGGCTTTTCAGCCCCAGCATTTT. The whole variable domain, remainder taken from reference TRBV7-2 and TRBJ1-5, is GAGVSQSPSNKVTEKGKDVELRCDPISGHTALYWYRQSLGQGLEFLIYFQGNSAPDKSGLPSDRFSAERTGGSVSTLTIQRTQQEDSAVYLCASSLTPGQFKAFQPQHFGDGTRLSIL.

This chain's CDR3 is CASSWGGLGSFYEQYF. The CDR3 region has the DNA TGTGCCAGCAGCTGGGGAGGACTAGGAAGCTTTTACGAGCAGTACTTC. The chain has TRBV28 and TRBJ2-7; 7 bases line up with TRBD2. The germline V gene has CDR1 MDHEN and CDR2 SYDVKM. V lost 6 bases and J lost 4; bases outside the gene matches: 15. CDR3 size: 16 residues. The full variable domain, rest sourced from reference TRBV28 and TRBJ2-7, is DVKVTQSSRYLVKRTGEKVFLECVQDMDHENMFWYRQDPGLGLRLIYFSYDVKMKEKGDIPEGYSVSREKKERFSLILESASTNQTSMYLCASSWGGLGSFYEQYFGPGTRLTVT.

As DNA, the CDR3 is TGTGCCAGCAGTTACCTAGGGGGCTACACCTTC. Translation: CASSYLGGYTF. This rearrangement joins TRBV6-5 to TRBJ1-2; D is ambiguous. The CDR3 is 11 amino acids. CDR1 MNHEY and CDR2 SVGAGI come from the germline V gene. V lost 2 bases and J lost 8, with 6 bases in between.

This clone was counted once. The CDR3 coding sequence is TGTGCCACCAGCAGAGATTCCCAGGGGGGTAGGGGCTACACCTTC. It specifies CATSRDSQGGRGYTF. The chain couples TRBV15 to TRBJ1-2, with 7 bases aligning to TRBD1. This CDR3 has 15 amino acids. V was clipped by 0 bases and J by 8 bases; unmatched bases: 9. Per the germline V gene, CDR1 is LNHNV and CDR2 is YYDKDF (reference sequence).

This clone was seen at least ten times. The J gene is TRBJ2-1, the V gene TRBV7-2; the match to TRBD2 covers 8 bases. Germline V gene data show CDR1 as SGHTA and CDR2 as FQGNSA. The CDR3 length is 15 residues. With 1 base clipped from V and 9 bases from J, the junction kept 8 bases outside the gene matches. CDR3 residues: CASSLVGGATGEQFF. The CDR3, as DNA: TGTGCCAGCAGCTTAGTCGGGGGGGCCACCGGTGAGCAGTTCTTC. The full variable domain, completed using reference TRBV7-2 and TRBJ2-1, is GAGVSQSPSNKVTEKGKDVELRCDPISGHTALYWYRQSLGQGLEFLIYFQGNSAPDKSGLPSDRFSAERTGGSVSTLTIQRTQQEDSAVYLCASSLVGGATGEQFFGPGTRLTVL.

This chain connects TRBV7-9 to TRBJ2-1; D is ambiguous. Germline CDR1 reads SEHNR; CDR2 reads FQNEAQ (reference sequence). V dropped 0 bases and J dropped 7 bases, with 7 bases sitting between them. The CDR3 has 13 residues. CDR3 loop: CASSLARLNEQFF. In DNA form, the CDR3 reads TGTGCCAGCAGCTTAGCCAGATTGAATGAGCAGTTCTTC.